This paragraph reports one TCR beta chain. The target antigen is unknown. Time point defined: after neoadjuvant nivolumab, at surgical resection. Here immunoSEQ multiplex PCR was the method, and the copy in TCRdb shows in-frame clones only, minus some. The data hold 55,000 to 75,000 clones, with roughly 90% observed a single time. The data derive from a study of neoadjuvant anti-PD-1 for oral cavity cancer. For the study at large: Nivolumab at 3 mg/kg was mostly given biweekly, three to four doses, pre-surgery. Non-progressing patients received a fourth nivolumab dose near day 43, then surgery on days 50-56. Study-wide results and limits: Only three patients per response group were TCR-analyzed; validation needed. Non-responders to neoadjuvant nivolumab had significantly more clonal PBMC T cells than responders.

This CDR3 is built from 15 residues. The germline gives CDR1 SGHRS, CDR2 YFSETQ. Trimming removed 0 bases from V and 6 bases from J; junction bases left unmatched: 9. The sequence came from a person between 35 and 79 years old with oral cavity squamous cell carcinoma. V usage is TRBV5-1 and J usage is TRBJ2-7; 7 bases agree with TRBD2. Source: PBMCs, taken after nivolumab (anti-PD-1) treatment. The CDR3: CASSLEAGKRGEQYF. CDR3 DNA sequence: TGCGCCAGCAGCTTGGAGGCAGGGAAGCGGGGCGAGCAGTACTTC.